The entry below gives a single T cell receptor (beta chain) sequence along with its context. The antigen remains unidentified. The data were obtained in a study of a mutant IDH1 vaccine in newly diagnosed glioma. Study context: Earlier care involved radiotherapy, temozolomide, or both, and the majority received both.

The time point was: baseline, week 1 (first vaccination visit). Treatment described: pre-vaccination baseline after standard-of-care therapy. Astrocytomas that were new, WHO grade 3 or 4, IDH1-mutant and ATRX-lost were present in the donors. The CDR3 length is 14 residues. With 5 bases removed from V and 1 base from J, the gap between germline ends came to 13 bases. Germline CDR1 and CDR2: GTSNPN and SVGIG (reference sequence). The protocol was immunoSEQ multiplex PCR, while the TCRdb copy is restricted to in-frame clones and leaves out a portion. The sample has roughly 32,000 clones; 80% are singletons. Overall study findings and caveats: The authors found pseudoprogression apparently unrelated to changes in top peripheral T cell clonotypes.

Sample: peripheral blood mononuclear cells (PBMCs), taken from a glioma patient treated with radiotherapy, temozolomide or both. The rearrangement links TRBV30 to TRBJ2-3, with D perhaps given as TRBD1 or TRBD2 (5 bases each). The receptor was derived from a middle-aged man with glioma. Some clones in this sample may be carry-over from other donors' samples. CDR3 coding DNA: TGTGCCTGGGGATCAGGGAGAGGCACAGATACGCAGTATTTT. Protein sequence: CAWGSGRGTDTQYF.